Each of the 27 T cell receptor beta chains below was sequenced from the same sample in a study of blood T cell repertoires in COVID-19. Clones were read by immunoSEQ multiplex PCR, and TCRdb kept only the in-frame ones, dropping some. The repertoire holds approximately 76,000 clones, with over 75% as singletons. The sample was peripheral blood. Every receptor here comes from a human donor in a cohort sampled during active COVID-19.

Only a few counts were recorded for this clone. CDR3: CASSIAQTAFYNSPLHF. Written as DNA, the CDR3 is TGTGCCAGTAGTATAGCCCAAACCGCGTTCTATAATTCACCCCTCCACTTT. This rearrangement joins TRBV19 to TRBJ1-6; D uncertain. CDR1 and CDR2 (germline): LNHDA, SQIVND (reference sequence). The CDR3 covers 17 residues. The V gene lost 1 base and the J gene lost 3 bases, with 13 bases spanning the gap.

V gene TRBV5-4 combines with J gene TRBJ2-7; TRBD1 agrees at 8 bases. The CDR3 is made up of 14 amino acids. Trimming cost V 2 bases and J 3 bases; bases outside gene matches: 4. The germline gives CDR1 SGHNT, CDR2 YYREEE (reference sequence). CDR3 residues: CASSFGQGFYEQYF. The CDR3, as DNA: TGTGCCAGCAGCTTTGGACAGGGATTCTACGAGCAGTACTTC.

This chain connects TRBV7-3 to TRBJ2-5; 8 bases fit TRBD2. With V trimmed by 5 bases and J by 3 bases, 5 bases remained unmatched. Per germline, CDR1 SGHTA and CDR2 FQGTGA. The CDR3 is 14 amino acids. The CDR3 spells CASSLTGGKETQYF. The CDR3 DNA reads TGTGCCAGCAGCCTGACGGGGGGGAAAGAGACCCAGTACTTC.

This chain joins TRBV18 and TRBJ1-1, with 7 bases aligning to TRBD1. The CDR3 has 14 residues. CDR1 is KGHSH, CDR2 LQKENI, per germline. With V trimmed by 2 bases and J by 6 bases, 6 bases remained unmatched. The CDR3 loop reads CASSPKRQGAEAFF. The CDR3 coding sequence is TGTGCCAGCTCACCAAAAAGACAGGGTGCTGAAGCTTTCTTT.

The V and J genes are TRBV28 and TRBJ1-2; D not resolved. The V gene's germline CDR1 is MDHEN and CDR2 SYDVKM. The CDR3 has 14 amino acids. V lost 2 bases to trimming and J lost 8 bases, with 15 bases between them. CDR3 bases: TGTGCCAGCAGTTTAGATGGGCTCTCTCGGGGCTACACCTTC. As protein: CASSLDGLSRGYTF.

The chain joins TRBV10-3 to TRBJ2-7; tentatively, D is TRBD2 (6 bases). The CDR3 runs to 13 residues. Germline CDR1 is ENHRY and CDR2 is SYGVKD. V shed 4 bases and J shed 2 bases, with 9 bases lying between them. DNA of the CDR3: TGTGCCATCAGTGCGGGAGTGGCCTACGAGCAGTACTTC. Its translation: CAISAGVAYEQYF.

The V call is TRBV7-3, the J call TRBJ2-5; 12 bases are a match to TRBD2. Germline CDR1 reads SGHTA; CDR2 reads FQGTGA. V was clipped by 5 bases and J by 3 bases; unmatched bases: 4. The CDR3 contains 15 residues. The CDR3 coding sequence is TGTGCCAGCAGCCTCGGACTAGCGGGAAAAGAGACCCAGTACTTC. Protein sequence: CASSLGLAGKETQYF.

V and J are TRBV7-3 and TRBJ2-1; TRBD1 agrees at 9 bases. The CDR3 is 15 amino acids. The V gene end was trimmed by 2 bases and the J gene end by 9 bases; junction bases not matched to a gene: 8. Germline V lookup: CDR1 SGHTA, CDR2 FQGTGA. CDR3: CASSLAPGQGGEQFF. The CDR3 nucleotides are TGTGCCAGCAGCTTAGCCCCGGGACAGGGCGGTGAGCAGTTCTTC. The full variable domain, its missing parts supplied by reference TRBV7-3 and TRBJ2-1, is GAGVSQTPSNKVTEKGKYVELRCDPISGHTALYWYRQSLGQGPEFLIYFQGTGAADDSGLPNDRFFAVRPEGSVSTLKIQRTERGDSAVYLCASSLAPGQGGEQFFGPGTRLTVL.

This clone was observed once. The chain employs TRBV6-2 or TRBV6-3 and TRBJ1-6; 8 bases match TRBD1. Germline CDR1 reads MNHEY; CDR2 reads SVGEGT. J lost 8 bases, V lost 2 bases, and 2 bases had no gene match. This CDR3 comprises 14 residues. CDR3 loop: CASSYAGGDSPLHF. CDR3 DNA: TGTGCCAGCAGTTACGCAGGGGGCGATTCACCCCTCCACTTT.

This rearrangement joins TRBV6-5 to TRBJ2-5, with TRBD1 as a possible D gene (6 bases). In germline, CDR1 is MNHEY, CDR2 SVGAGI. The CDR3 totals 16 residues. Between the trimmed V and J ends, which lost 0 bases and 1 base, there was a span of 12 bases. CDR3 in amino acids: CASSYSTGQTQETQYF. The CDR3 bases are TGTGCCAGCAGTTACTCGACCGGACAGACCCAAGAGACCCAGTACTTC.

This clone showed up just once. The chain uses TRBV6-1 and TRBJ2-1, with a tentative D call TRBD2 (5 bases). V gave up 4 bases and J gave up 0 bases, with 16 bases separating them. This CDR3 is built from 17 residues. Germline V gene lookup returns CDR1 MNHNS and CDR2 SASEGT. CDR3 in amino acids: CASSAQRGRSSYNEQFF. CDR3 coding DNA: TGTGCCAGCAGTGCACAGAGAGGGAGAAGCTCCTACAATGAGCAGTTCTTC.

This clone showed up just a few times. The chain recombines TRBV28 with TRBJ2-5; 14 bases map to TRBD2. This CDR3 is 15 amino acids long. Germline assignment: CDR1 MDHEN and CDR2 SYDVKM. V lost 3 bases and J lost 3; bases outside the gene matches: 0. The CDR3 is CASSLGLAGEETQYF. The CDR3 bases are TGTGCCAGCAGTTTGGGACTAGCGGGAGAAGAGACCCAGTACTTC.

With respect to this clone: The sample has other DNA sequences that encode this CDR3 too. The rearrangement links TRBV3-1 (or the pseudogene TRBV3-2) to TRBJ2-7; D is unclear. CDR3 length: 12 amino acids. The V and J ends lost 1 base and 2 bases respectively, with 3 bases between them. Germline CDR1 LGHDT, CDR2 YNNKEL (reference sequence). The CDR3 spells CASSQAAYEQYF. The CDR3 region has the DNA TGTGCCAGCAGCCAAGCGGCCTACGAGCAGTACTTC.

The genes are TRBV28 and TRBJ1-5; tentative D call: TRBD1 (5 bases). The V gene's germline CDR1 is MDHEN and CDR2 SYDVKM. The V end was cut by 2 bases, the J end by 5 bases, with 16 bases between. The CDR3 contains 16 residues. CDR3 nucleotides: TGTGCCAGCAGTTTAGGGAGGTACCGGGGACATCAGCCCCAGCATTTT. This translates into CASSLGRYRGHQPQHF.

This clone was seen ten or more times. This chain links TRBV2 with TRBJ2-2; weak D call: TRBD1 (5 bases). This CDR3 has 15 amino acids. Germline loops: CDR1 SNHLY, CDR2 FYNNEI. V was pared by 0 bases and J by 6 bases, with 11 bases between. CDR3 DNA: TGTGCCAGCAGTGAAGCAGGGGAAGAATCCGGGGAGCTGTTTTTT. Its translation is CASSEAGEESGELFF.

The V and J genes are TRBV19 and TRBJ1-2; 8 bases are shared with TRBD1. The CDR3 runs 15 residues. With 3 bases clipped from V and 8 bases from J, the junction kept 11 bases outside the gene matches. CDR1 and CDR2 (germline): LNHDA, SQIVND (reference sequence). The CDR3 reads CASSIGWGQDGGYTF. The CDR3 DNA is TGTGCCAGTAGTATCGGCTGGGGACAGGATGGAGGCTACACCTTC.

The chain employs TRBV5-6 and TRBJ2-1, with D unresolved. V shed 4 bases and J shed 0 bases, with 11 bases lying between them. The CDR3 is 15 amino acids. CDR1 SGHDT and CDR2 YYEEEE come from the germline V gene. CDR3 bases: TGTGCCAGCAGCCCCACAGATCCCTCCTACAATGAGCAGTTCTTC. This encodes CASSPTDPSYNEQFF.

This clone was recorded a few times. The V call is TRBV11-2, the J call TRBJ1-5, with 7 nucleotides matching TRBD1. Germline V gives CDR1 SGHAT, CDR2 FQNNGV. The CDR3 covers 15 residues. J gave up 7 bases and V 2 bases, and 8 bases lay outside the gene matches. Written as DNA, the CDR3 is TGTGCCAGCAGCTTAACCACAGGGGTAGAACAGCCCCAGCATTTT. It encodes CASSLTTGVEQPQHF. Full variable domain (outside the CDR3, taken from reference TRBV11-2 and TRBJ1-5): EAGVAQSPRYKIIEKRQSVAFWCNPISGHATLYWYQQILGQGPKLLIQFQNNGVVDDSQLPKDRFSAERLKGVDSTLKIQPAKLEDSAVYLCASSLTTGVEQPQHFGDGTRLSIL.

DNA of the CDR3: TGTGCCAGTAGTATTACAGGGGGTAATCAGCCCCAGCATTTT. It specifies CASSITGGNQPQHF. The chain combines TRBV19 with TRBJ1-5, with TRBD1 matching over 8 bases. This CDR3 is 14 amino acids long. CDR1 LNHDA and CDR2 SQIVND come from the germline V gene (reference sequence). V lost 3 bases to trimming and J lost 4 bases; unmatched junction nucleotides: 2.

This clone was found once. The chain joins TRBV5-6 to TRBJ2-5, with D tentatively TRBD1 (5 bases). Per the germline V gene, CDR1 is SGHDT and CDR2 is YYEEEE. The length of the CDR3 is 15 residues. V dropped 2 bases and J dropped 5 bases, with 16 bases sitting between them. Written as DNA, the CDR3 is TGTGCCAGCAGCTTCAGGGTAACTGGGTGGGAGACCCAGTACTTC. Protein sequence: CASSFRVTGWETQYF.

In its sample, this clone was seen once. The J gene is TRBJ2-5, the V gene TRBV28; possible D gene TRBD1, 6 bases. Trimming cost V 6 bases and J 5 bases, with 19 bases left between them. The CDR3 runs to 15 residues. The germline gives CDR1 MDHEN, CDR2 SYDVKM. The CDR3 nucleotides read TGTGCCAGCAGCATCCCATCTTCAGGGGCTGAGACCCAGTACTTC. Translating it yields CASSIPSSGAETQYF.

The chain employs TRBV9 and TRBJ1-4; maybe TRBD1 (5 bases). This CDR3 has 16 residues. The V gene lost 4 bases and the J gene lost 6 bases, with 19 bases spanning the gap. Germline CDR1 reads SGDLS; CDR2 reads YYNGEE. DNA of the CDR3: TGTGCCAGCAGCCACGAAGATTCGGGGGTCGATGAAAAACTGTTTTTT. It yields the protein CASSHEDSGVDEKLFF.

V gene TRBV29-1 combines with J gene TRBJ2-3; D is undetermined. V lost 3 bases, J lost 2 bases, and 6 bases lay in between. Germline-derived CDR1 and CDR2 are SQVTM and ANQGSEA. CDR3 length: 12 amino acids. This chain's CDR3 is CSVDQNTDTQYF. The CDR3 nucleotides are TGCAGCGTTGACCAAAACACAGATACGCAGTATTTT.

DNA for the CDR3: TGTGCCAGCAGCTCCCAACCGGGGGTAACTGAGCAGTTCTTC. As protein: CASSSQPGVTEQFF. The chain is built from TRBV7-2 and TRBJ2-1; D possibly corresponds to TRBD2 (6 bases). CDR1 is SGHTA, CDR2 FQGNSA, per germline. V was shortened by 4 bases and J by 9 bases, with 16 bases between the two germline ends. The CDR3 sequence is 14 residues long.

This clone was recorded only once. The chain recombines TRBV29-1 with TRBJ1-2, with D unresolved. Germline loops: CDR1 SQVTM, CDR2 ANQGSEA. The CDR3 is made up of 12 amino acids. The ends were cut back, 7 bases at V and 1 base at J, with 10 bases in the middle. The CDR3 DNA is TGCAGCGCCGGGGAGGATAACTATGGCTACACCTTC. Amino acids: CSAGEDNYGYTF.

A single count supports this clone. In nucleotides, the CDR3 is TGTGCCAGCAGCTTACCTAGCCAAGAGACCCAGTACTTC. This codes for CASSLPSQETQYF. This chain uses TRBV7-2 with TRBJ2-5; D remains ambiguous. This CDR3 is 13 amino acids long. Germline CDR1 is SGHTA and CDR2 is FQGNSA. Trimming removed 2 bases at V and 1 base at J, with 5 bases between.

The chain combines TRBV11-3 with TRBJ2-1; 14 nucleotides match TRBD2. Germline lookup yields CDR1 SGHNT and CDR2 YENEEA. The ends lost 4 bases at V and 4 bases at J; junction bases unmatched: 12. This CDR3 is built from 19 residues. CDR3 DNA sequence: TGTGCCAGCAGCTCAGGACTAGCGGGGGGCCCACGACCTTACAATGAGCAGTTCTTC. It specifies CASSSGLAGGPRPYNEQFF.